This T cell receptor (beta chain) was captured in a study of shared clonotypes between healthy human individuals. Method: immunoSEQ multiplex PCR; TCRdb's copy keeps in-frame clones and lacks some. This sample yields roughly 2.2 million clones, of which over 90% are seen a single time; 0.39% belongs to the top ten. The CDR3 consists of 13 residues. Germline V gives CDR1 MGHRA, CDR2 YSYEKL. V shed 3 bases and J shed 2 bases, with 8 bases lying between them. The sequenced sample consisted of naive CD4+ T cells from PBMCs. Regarding subset: CD45RA+ positively selected. The sequence was obtained from a man between 18 and 29 years old in good health. Some clones in this sample may be carry-over from other donors' samples. The rearrangement uses TRBV4-1 and TRBJ2-7; D unresolved. The CDR3 loop is CASSHGRTYEQYF. For the CDR3, the DNA is TGCGCCAGCAGCCATGGCAGGACCTACGAGCAGTACTTC.